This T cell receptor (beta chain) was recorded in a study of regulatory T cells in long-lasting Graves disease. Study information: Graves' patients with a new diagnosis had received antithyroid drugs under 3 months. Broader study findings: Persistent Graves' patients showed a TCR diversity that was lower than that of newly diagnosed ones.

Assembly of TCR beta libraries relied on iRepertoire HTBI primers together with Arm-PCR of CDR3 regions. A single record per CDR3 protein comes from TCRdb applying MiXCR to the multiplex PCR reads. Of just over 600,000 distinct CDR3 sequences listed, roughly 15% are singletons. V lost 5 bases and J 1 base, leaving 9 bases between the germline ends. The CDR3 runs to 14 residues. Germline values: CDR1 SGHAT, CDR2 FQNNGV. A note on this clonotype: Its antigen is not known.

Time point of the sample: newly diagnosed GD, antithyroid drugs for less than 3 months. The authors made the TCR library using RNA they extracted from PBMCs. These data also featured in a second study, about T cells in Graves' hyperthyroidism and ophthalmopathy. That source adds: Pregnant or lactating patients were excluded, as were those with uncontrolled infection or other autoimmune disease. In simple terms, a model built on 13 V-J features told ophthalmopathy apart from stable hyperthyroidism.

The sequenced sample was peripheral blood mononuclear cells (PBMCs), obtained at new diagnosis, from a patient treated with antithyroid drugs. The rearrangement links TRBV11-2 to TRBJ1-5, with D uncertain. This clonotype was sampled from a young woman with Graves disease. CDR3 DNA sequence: TGTGCCAGCAGCACCCGACCAAGCAATCAGCCCCAGCATTTT. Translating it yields CASSTRPSNQPQHF.